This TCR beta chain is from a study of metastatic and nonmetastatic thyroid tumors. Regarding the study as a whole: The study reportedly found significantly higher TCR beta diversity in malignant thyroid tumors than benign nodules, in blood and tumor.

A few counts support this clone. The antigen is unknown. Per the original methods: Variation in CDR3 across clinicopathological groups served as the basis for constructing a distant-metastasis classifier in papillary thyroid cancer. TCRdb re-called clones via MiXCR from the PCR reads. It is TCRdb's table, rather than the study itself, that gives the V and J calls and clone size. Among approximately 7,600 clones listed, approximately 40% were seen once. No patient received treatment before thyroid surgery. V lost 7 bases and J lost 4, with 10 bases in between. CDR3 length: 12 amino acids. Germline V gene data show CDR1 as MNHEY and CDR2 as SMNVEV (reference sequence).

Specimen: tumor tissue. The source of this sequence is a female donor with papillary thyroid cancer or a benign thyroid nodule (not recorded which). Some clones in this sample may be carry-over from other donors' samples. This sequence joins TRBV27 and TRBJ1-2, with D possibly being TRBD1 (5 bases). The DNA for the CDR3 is TGTGCCAGCAAACAGGAGGTCTATGGCTACACCTTC. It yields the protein CASKQEVYGYTF.